Below, 19 T cell receptor beta chains from the same sample are listed, as sequenced in a study of cytomegalovirus exposure and HLA in healthy donors. PCR primers comprised 60 Vbeta and 13 Jbeta primers. TCRdb keeps only in-frame clones here, not all; method: immunoSEQ multiplex PCR. The profile shows about 93,000 clones, about four fifths of them singletons. Sequenced input: PBMCs. These receptors originate from a woman between 35 and 50 years old in good health and CMV-seronegative.

V gene TRBV13 combines with J gene TRBJ2-1, with 7 bases matching TRBD2. The CDR3 spans 15 residues. CDR1 is PRHDT and CDR2 is FYEKMQ in the germline V gene (reference sequence). V shed 4 bases and J 4 bases; nucleotides not matched to a gene: 7. CDR3 sequence (DNA): TGTGCCAGCAGCTCCCCGGTAGCGGGTTACAATGAGCAGTTCTTC. This gives the protein CASSSPVAGYNEQFF.

This clone showed up just once. The chain recombines TRBV5-8 with TRBJ2-5; 9 nucleotides align to TRBD1. J lost 5 bases, V lost 0 bases, and 2 bases had no gene match. The CDR3 consists of 14 residues. Germline CDR1 and CDR2: SGHTS and YDEGEE. CDR3: CASSLGGTGETQYF. The DNA of the CDR3 is TGTGCCAGCAGCTTGGGAGGGACAGGGGAGACCCAGTACTTC. Complete variable domain (other parts from reference TRBV5-8 and TRBJ2-5): EAGVTQSPTHLIKTRGQQATLRCSPISGHTSVYWYQQALGLGLQFLLWYDEGEERNRGNFPPRFSGRQFPNYSSELNVNALELEDSALYLCASSLGGTGETQYFGPGTRLLVL.

This CDR3 is CASSITLASGYEQYF. CDR3 bases: TGTGCCAGTAGTATCACCCTAGCTTCCGGATACGAGCAGTACTTC. The rearrangement links TRBV19 to TRBJ2-7; D perhaps matches TRBD2 (5 bases). Deletions cut 3 bases from V and 4 bases from J, with 16 bases between. CDR1 and CDR2 from the germline V gene are LNHDA and SQIVND (reference sequence). The CDR3 is 15 amino acids. Filled out from reference TRBV19 and TRBJ2-7, the complete variable domain reads DGGITQSPKYLFRKEGQNVTLSCEQNLNHDAMYWYRQDPGQGLRLIYYSQIVNDFQKGDIAEGYSVSREKKESFPLTVTSAQKNPTAFYLCASSITLASGYEQYFGPGTRLTVT.

Concerning this clone itself: One end of the junction varies from germline; a read error may be responsible. This chain uses TRBV5-4 with TRBJ1-2; 9 bases match TRBD1. Germline-derived CDR1 and CDR2 are SGHNT and YYREEE (reference sequence). The CDR3 has 17 amino acids. CDR3 sequence (DNA): TGTGCCAGCAGCTTACAACGCGGACAGGGGATCGACTATGGCTACCCCTTC. This translates into CASSLQRGQGIDYGYPF.

This chain connects TRBV5-1 to TRBJ2-7; 10 bases fit TRBD2. There are 15 residues in the CDR3. V was pared by 4 bases and J by 5 bases, with 9 bases of the junction left unmatched. Germline loops: CDR1 SGHRS, CDR2 YFSETQ. CDR3 sequence (DNA): TGCGCCAGCAGCATAACCGGGACTAGCGCCCACGAGCAGTACTTC. Translated: CASSITGTSAHEQYF.

The gene calls are TRBV6-5 and TRBJ1-1, with TRBD1 matching over 7 bases. V shed 8 bases and J 7 bases; nucleotides not matched to a gene: 7. The V gene's germline CDR1 is MNHEY and CDR2 SVGAGI. The CDR3 runs to 12 residues. The chain's CDR3 is CASRGGVDEAFF. CDR3 bases: TGTGCCAGCCGAGGGGGCGTCGATGAAGCTTTCTTT.

Concerning this clone: Other DNA sequences from this sample encode an identical CDR3 as well. The V gene is TRBV5-4, the J gene TRBJ2-2, with a weak D call TRBD1 (5 bases). CDR1 SGHNT and CDR2 YYREEE come from the germline V gene (reference sequence). The V end lost 6 bases, the J end lost 4 bases, and 13 bases lay between the germline ends. CDR3 length: 14 amino acids. DNA for the CDR3: TGTGCCAGCACCCAAGACAGACTCACCGGGGAGCTGTTTTTT. It translates to CASTQDRLTGELFF.

The chain couples TRBV2 to TRBJ2-7; TRBD2 matches 15 bases. J lost 2 bases, V lost 6 bases, and 5 bases had no gene match. This CDR3 has 16 amino acids. CDR1 is SNHLY and CDR2 is FYNNEI in the germline V gene. The CDR3 nucleotides are TGTGCCAGCAGCGGACTAGCGGGAGGGTATGCCTACGAGCAGTACTTC. This sequence encodes CASSGLAGGYAYEQYF. Using reference TRBV2 and TRBJ2-7 for the parts outside the CDR3, the full variable domain is EPEVTQTPSHQVTQMGQEVILRCVPISNHLYFYWYRQILGQKVEFLVSFYNNEISEKSEIFDDQFSVERPDGSNFTLKIRSTKLEDSAMYFCASSGLAGGYAYEQYFGPGTRLTVT.

This chain joins TRBV6-6 and TRBJ1-5; D is undetermined. V gave up 6 bases and J gave up 3 bases, with 15 bases separating them. Germline-derived CDR1 and CDR2 are MNHNY and SVGAGI (reference sequence). The CDR3 covers 15 residues. CDR3: CASSPLVSYNQPQHF. The CDR3 nucleotides read TGTGCCAGCAGCCCCCTCGTCAGTTACAATCAGCCCCAGCATTTT.

The chain's CDR3 is CASSITAGSGANVLTF. CDR3 DNA: TGTGCCAGTAGTATTACTGCAGGCTCTGGGGCCAACGTCCTGACTTTC. The rearrangement uses TRBV19 and TRBJ2-6, with D unclear. The CDR3 covers 16 residues. The V gene's germline CDR1 is LNHDA and CDR2 SQIVND (reference sequence). V dropped 3 bases and J dropped 0 bases, with 9 bases sitting between them.

The chain has TRBV5-1 and TRBJ2-2, with 11 nucleotides matching TRBD2. Germline CDR1 is SGHRS and CDR2 is YFSETQ. The CDR3 has 19 residues. Unmatched junction bases numbered 15, after V lost 4 bases and J lost 4 bases. The CDR3 is CASSVSGTSGTRGTGELFF. CDR3 sequence (DNA): TGCGCCAGCAGCGTATCCGGGACTAGCGGCACTCGGGGCACCGGGGAGCTGTTTTTT.

The chain carries TRBV4-1 and TRBJ2-3; 8 bases are shared with TRBD1. V shed 9 bases and J 4 bases; nucleotides not matched to a gene: 15. Germline loops: CDR1 MGHRA, CDR2 YSYEKL. The length of the CDR3 is 16 residues. The DNA of the CDR3 is TGCGCCAGTCTGCCCGACCGGGACAGGCCCTCAGATACGCAGTATTTT. It yields the protein CASLPDRDRPSDTQYF.

The chain links TRBV6-1 to TRBJ2-1; D is unclear. V dropped 3 bases and J dropped 5 bases, with 8 bases sitting between them. Germline values: CDR1 MNHNS, CDR2 SASEGT. The CDR3 length is 13 residues. The CDR3: CASSERRDNEQFF. The CDR3 nucleotides are TGTGCCAGCAGTGAGCGGAGAGACAATGAGCAGTTCTTC.

J is TRBJ2-7 and V is TRBV19; D is undetermined. Deletions cut 8 bases from V and 3 bases from J, with 17 bases between. The CDR3 consists of 14 residues. Germline CDR1 and CDR2: LNHDA and SQIVND (reference sequence). In DNA form, the CDR3 reads TGTGCCAGTTCCGATACGCGACGGAGCTACGAGCAGTACTTC. This sequence encodes CASSDTRRSYEQYF.

Concerning this clone itself: Its ends do not fully match the called genes, so a read error is possible. The rearrangement uses TRBV19 and TRBJ2-1; TRBD2 matches 9 bases. The CDR3 contains 15 residues. The germline V gene has CDR1 LNHDA and CDR2 SQIVND (reference sequence). CDR3 residues: CASSIAGALNNEQFF. In DNA, the CDR3 is TGTGCCAGTAGCATAGCGGGAGCTCTAAACAATGAGCAGTTCTTC.

The genes are TRBV29-1 and TRBJ2-1; TRBD2 matches at 10 bases. The CDR3 is 14 residues long. Germline CDR1 and CDR2: SQVTM and ANQGSEA. V lost 2 bases and J lost 2; bases outside the gene matches: 0. The CDR3 is CSVELAGAYNEQFF. CDR3 nucleotides: TGCAGCGTTGAACTAGCGGGAGCCTACAATGAGCAGTTCTTC.

This clone has a handful of counts. The V and J genes are TRBV5-6 and TRBJ1-2; D uncertain. Trimming took off 0 bases at V and 4 bases at J, with 16 bases between the two ends. Germline CDR1 reads SGHDT; CDR2 reads YYEEEE. The CDR3 is made up of 16 amino acids. CDR3 sequence reads: CASSLGASNMIYGYTF. The CDR3 bases are TGTGCCAGCAGCTTGGGGGCCTCAAACATGATCTATGGCTACACCTTC.

This clone was observed once. The chain couples TRBV6-4 to TRBJ1-5, with D hard to call. V shed 7 bases and J shed 3 bases, with 10 bases lying between them. CDR3 length: 13 residues. Germline lookup yields CDR1 MRHNA and CDR2 SNTAGT. The CDR3: CASTLKDNQPQHF. The DNA for the CDR3 is TGTGCCAGCACCCTAAAAGACAATCAGCCCCAGCATTTT.

This chain connects TRBV14 to TRBJ1-2, with D perhaps TRBD1 (6 bases). The CDR3 has 13 amino acids. CDR1 SGHDN and CDR2 FVKESK come from the germline V gene. The V end lost 3 bases, the J end lost 7 bases, and 12 bases lay between the germline ends. The CDR3 reads CASSQIRGAGYTF. The CDR3 coding sequence is TGTGCCAGCAGCCAGATCAGGGGCGCTGGCTACACCTTC.